This T cell receptor (beta chain) was observed in a study of regulatory T cells in long-lasting Graves disease. Time point defined: newly diagnosed GD, antithyroid drugs for less than 3 months. The TCR library was prepared using RNA isolated from PBMCs. The authors built TCR beta libraries using iRepertoire HTBI primers and Arm-PCR of CDR3 regions. One entry per CDR3 protein, called by TCRdb with MiXCR from the multiplex PCR reads. The sample lists more than 300,000 distinct CDR3 sequences, about 11% occurring once. This clonotype was found many times. V was trimmed by 4 bases and J by 0 bases, leaving 9 bases between them. The CDR3 loop spans 13 amino acids. Germline values: CDR1 SQVTM, CDR2 ANQGSEA. The sample was also reused in another study, on T cells in Graves' hyperthyroidism and ophthalmopathy.

This receptor was taken from a woman between 18 and 29 years old with Graves disease. The chain has TRBV29-1 and TRBJ1-1; D remains ambiguous. Sequenced material: peripheral blood mononuclear cells (PBMCs), taken at new diagnosis, from a patient treated with antithyroid drugs. CDR3 sequence: CSVVLALNTEAFF. CDR3 nucleotide sequence: TGCAGCGTTGTCCTCGCCCTGAACACTGAAGCTTTCTTT.